The 20 T cell receptor beta chains listed next were all sequenced from one sample in a study of blood T cell repertoires in COVID-19. The table came from immunoSEQ multiplex PCR; TCRdb's copy has only in-frame clones and leaves some out. Of more than 55,000 clones listed, roughly 80% are singletons. What was sequenced was peripheral blood. These receptors were obtained from a man aged 60-69 years with acute or convalescent COVID-19.

This chain connects TRBV15 to TRBJ2-2; 8 nucleotides align to TRBD1. Germline loops: CDR1 LNHNV, CDR2 YYDKDF (reference sequence). V shed 1 base, J shed 9 bases, and the junction held 22 bases outside the gene matches. The CDR3 is 20 amino acids. CDR3 coding DNA: TGTGCCACCAGCAGAGGGCCGTTCCAGACGGAGGACAGGGTAAACCGGGAGCTGTTTTTT. Translating it yields CATSRGPFQTEDRVNRELFF. The full variable domain, completed using reference TRBV15 and TRBJ2-2, is DAMVIQNPRYQVTQFGKPVTLSCSQTLNHNVMYWYQQKSSQAPKLLFHYYDKDFNNEADTPDNFQSRRPNTSFCFLDIRSPGLGDTAMYLCATSRGPFQTEDRVNRELFFGEGSRLTVL.

This clone has more than one count but fewer than ten. V is TRBV12-3 or TRBV12-4 and J is TRBJ1-1; D is unclear. The CDR3 loop spans 13 amino acids. The V end was cut by 3 bases, the J end by 2 bases, with 7 bases between. The CDR3 DNA follows: TGTGCCAGCAGTTTGGCAGAAAACACTGAAGCTTTCTTT. The encoded protein is CASSLAENTEAFF.

The chain joins TRBV4-2 to TRBJ1-1; TRBD1 agrees at 8 bases. Germline CDR1 and CDR2: LGHNA and YNFKEQ. The J segment lost 2 bases and the V segment lost 1 base, leaving 12 bases of the junction unmatched. This CDR3 has 18 amino acids. The CDR3 DNA sequence: TGTGCCAGCAGCCAAGTTGCGTGGGAGACAGGGGTAAACACTGAAGCTTTCTTT. As protein: CASSQVAWETGVNTEAFF.

This chain joins TRBV5-6 and TRBJ1-1; 8 nucleotides agree with TRBD1. Germline V CDR1 and CDR2: SGHDT, YYEEEE. The CDR3 spans 16 residues. Unmatched junction bases numbered 8, after V lost 4 bases and J lost 0 bases. Here the CDR3 reads CASSGTGGALNTEAFF. DNA for the CDR3: TGTGCCAGCAGCGGCACAGGGGGGGCGTTGAACACTGAAGCTTTCTTT. The variable domain in full, with the rest retrieved from reference TRBV5-6 and TRBJ1-1, is DAGVTQSPTHLIKTRGQQVTLRCSPKSGHDTVSWYQQALGQGPQFIFQYYEEEERQRGNFPDRFSGHQFPNYSSELNVNALLLGDSALYLCASSGTGGALNTEAFFGQGTRLTVV.

This clone appeared many times. This sequence joins TRBV5-3 and TRBJ2-7; 10 positions agree with TRBD2. TRBV5-3 is an ORF for which the function is uncertain. The CDR3 runs 15 residues. The V segment lost 2 bases and the J segment 2 bases; nucleotides outside the gene matches: 4. CDR3 region: CARSLSSGGTYEQYF. The CDR3 DNA reads as TGTGCCAGAAGCTTATCTAGCGGGGGTACCTACGAGCAGTACTTC.

V is TRBV25-1 and J is TRBJ1-2; D is unresolved. The ends were cut back, 6 bases at V and 4 bases at J, with 18 bases in the middle. The CDR3 is 15 residues long. The germline V gene encodes CDR1 MGHDK and CDR2 SYGVNS. The CDR3 DNA follows: TGTGCCAGCAGCGAAACCCTTATTAGTGGCTATGGCTACACCTTC. This sequence encodes CASSETLISGYGYTF.

CDR3 region: CASSLGTRVNTEAFF. The CDR3 bases are TGTGCCAGCAGCTTAGGGACCAGGGTTAACACTGAAGCTTTCTTT. This chain uses TRBV7-2 with TRBJ1-1; possible D gene TRBD1, 5 bases. The length of the CDR3 is 15 residues. Per germline, CDR1 SGHTA and CDR2 FQGNSA. With 1 base removed from V and 2 bases from J, the gap between germline ends came to 11 bases.

The chain combines TRBV14 with TRBJ2-7; the D gene is possibly TRBD1 (5 bases). This CDR3 is 15 amino acids long. CDR1 is SGHDN, CDR2 FVKESK, per germline. V gave up 0 bases and J gave up 2 bases, with 11 bases separating them. The DNA for the CDR3 is TGTGCCAGCAGCCAAGATCTGGGGCAGCCCTACGAGCAGTACTTC. As protein: CASSQDLGQPYEQYF.

This chain joins TRBV18 and TRBJ2-1, with 7 bases aligning to TRBD1. CDR3 length equals 14 residues. V shed 0 bases and J 7 bases; nucleotides not matched to a gene: 3. Germline V CDR1 and CDR2: KGHSH, LQKENI. CDR3: CASSPPWDSNEQFF. The CDR3 DNA is TGTGCCAGCTCACCACCTTGGGACAGTAATGAGCAGTTCTTC.

V usage is TRBV6-1 and J usage is TRBJ1-4; tentative D call: TRBD1 (5 bases). The germline V gene has CDR1 MNHNS and CDR2 SASEGT. V was pared by 0 bases and J by 1 base, with 24 bases between. The CDR3 totals 21 residues. The DNA of the CDR3 is TGTGCCAGCAGTGAAGCAGAATCCCCAGGGTTCTTGGGATTAACTAATGAAAAACTGTTTTTT. Protein: CASSEAESPGFLGLTNEKLFF.

This clone has a handful of counts. This chain joins TRBV5-6 and TRBJ1-2; the match to TRBD1 covers 8 bases. CDR1 and CDR2 from the germline V gene are SGHDT and YYEEEE. With V trimmed by 0 bases and J by 6 bases, 10 bases remained unmatched. The CDR3 loop spans 16 amino acids. CDR3 nucleotides: TGTGCCAGCAGCTTGGCCGCAGGGGGCACCTTCAATGGCTACACCTTC. This translates into CASSLAAGGTFNGYTF.

The V gene is TRBV21-1, the J gene TRBJ2-5; no DNA check was done on the table's D call, TRBD2. TRBV21-1 is tagged as a pseudogene. CDR3 length: 16 residues. CDR3 bases: TGTGCCAGCAGCAGGCGCCTGGCCTTCGGGGGAGAGACCCAGTACTTC. Amino acid sequence: CASSRRLAFGGETQYF.

The chain employs TRBV18 and TRBJ1-1; weak D call: TRBD1 (5 bases). Germline CDR1 KGHSH, CDR2 LQKENI. Trimming took off 0 bases at V and 5 bases at J, with 16 bases between the two ends. This CDR3 is 16 amino acids long. DNA of the CDR3: TGTGCCAGCTCACCACCGGTCGGGGCGGGGGAAACTGAAGCTTTCTTT. This codes for CASSPPVGAGETEAFF.

The V gene is TRBV7-2, the J gene TRBJ1-1; TRBD1 matches at 9 bases. Germline V lookup: CDR1 SGHTA, CDR2 FQGNSA. CDR3 length: 14 amino acids. Losses at the gene ends were 3 bases for V and 5 bases for J; bases not matched to a gene: 4. For the CDR3, the DNA is TGTGCCAGCAGCTTGAACAGGGGGCAAACTGAAGCTTTCTTT. It is translated as CASSLNRGQTEAFF.

V is TRBV18 and J is TRBJ1-2; D might be TRBD1 (6 bases). This CDR3 is 15 amino acids long. Trimming took 3 bases from V and 1 from J, leaving 12 bases between them. Germline-derived CDR1 and CDR2 are KGHSH and LQKENI. The CDR3: CASSPRTAFNYGYTF. The CDR3 DNA reads as TGTGCCAGCTCACCGAGGACAGCCTTTAACTATGGCTACACCTTC.

The chain carries TRBV28 and TRBJ2-7, with 7 positions matching TRBD1. Germline assignment: CDR1 MDHEN and CDR2 SYDVKM. The CDR3 loop spans 14 amino acids. V dropped 3 bases and J dropped 6; count of bases not matched to a gene: 8. CDR3: CASSFDQGVGEQYF. CDR3 in DNA: TGTGCCAGCAGTTTCGATCAGGGGGTTGGCGAGCAGTACTTC.

This clone is a singleton in its sample. The chain carries TRBV27 and TRBJ2-5, with a weak D call TRBD2 (6 bases). This CDR3 is 13 amino acids long. Per germline, CDR1 MNHEY and CDR2 SMNVEV (reference sequence). The ends were cut back, 6 bases at V and 5 bases at J, with 13 bases in the middle. CDR3 nucleotide sequence: TGTGCCAGCAGCCGAGGCGGGGCGGAGACCCAGTACTTC. This encodes CASSRGGAETQYF.

This clone has only a few counts. The chain has TRBV9 and TRBJ1-2; 12 bases are shared with TRBD1. The germline CDR1 and CDR2 sequences are SGDLS and YYNGEE. The V gene end was trimmed by 4 bases and the J gene end by 2 bases; junction bases not matched to a gene: 6. This CDR3 contains 16 residues. The CDR3 bases are TGTGCCAGCAGCCTTGGGACAGGGGGCTTAAACTATGGCTACACCTTC. Translated: CASSLGTGGLNYGYTF.

This chain's CDR3 is CASSDGTGSYEQYF. DNA for the CDR3: TGTGCCAGCAGTGACGGGACAGGATCCTACGAGCAGTACTTC. The chain recombines TRBV2 with TRBJ2-7; 8 positions agree with TRBD1. Germline trimming cut 3 bases from V and 1 base from J; bases unmatched to any gene: 2. CDR1 and CDR2 from the germline V gene are SNHLY and FYNNEI. The CDR3 has 14 amino acids.

The rearrangement joins TRBV7-9 to TRBJ1-1; possibly TRBD1 for D (6 bases). The germline V gene has CDR1 SEHNR and CDR2 FQNEAQ (reference sequence). V was shortened by 4 bases and J by 4 bases, with 10 bases between the two germline ends. The CDR3 covers 13 residues. CDR3 protein: CASSYTGSTEAFF. The CDR3 DNA follows: TGTGCCAGCAGCTATACAGGGTCCACTGAAGCTTTCTTT.